The source of this TCR beta chain is a study of shared clonotypes between healthy human individuals. The V and J ends lost 10 bases and 2 bases, in that order; junction bases with no gene match: 6. The CDR3 is made up of 14 amino acids. Germline V gene sequence: CDR1 SGHTA, CDR2 FQGTGA. Deep-level settings were used for running the assay. In the sorted-subset replicate PCRs, 200 ng DNA, 25,000 to 30,000 T cell genomes, was used. TCRdb's copy holds only in-frame clones and misses some; the assay was immunoSEQ multiplex PCR. Of 1,400,000 or so clones in the sample, just under 99% are singletons; the top ten hold 0.36%. Study observations and caveats: In general, naive subsets displayed greater estimated richness than memory subsets did. It was observed that roughly 5.4% of naive CD4 clonotypes were shared across a handful of donors.

Of note for this clone: No antigen is known for it.

J is TRBJ2-7 and V is TRBV7-3; TRBD2 agrees at 12 bases. The sequence was collected from a man aged 25 to 45 in good health. The sample comprised naive CD4+ T cells sorted from blood. Noted subset: CD45RA+ positively selected. The CDR3 DNA follows: TGTGCCACCCTACTAGCGGGAGGTACCTACGAGCAGTACTTC. Translation: CATLLAGGTYEQYF. Full variable domain (outside the CDR3, taken from reference TRBV7-3 and TRBJ2-7): GAGVSQTPSNKVTEKGKYVELRCDPISGHTALYWYRQSLGQGPEFLIYFQGTGAADDSGLPNDRFFAVRPEGSVSTLKIQRTERGDSAVYLCATLLAGGTYEQYFGPGTRLTVT.